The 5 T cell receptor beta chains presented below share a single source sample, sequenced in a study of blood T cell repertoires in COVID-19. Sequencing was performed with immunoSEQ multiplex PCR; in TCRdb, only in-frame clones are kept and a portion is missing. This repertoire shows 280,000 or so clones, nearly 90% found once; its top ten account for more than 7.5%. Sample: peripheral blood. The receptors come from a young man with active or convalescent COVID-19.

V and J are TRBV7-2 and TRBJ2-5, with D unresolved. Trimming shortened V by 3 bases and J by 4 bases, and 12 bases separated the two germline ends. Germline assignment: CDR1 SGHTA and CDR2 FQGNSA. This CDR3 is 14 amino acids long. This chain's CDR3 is CASSFEALSETQYF. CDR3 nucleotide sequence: TGTGCCAGCAGCTTTGAAGCGCTTTCAGAGACCCAGTACTTC.

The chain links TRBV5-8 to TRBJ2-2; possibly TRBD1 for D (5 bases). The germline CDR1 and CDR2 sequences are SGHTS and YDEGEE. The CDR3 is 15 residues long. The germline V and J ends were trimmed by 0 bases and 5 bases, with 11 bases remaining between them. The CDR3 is CASSLERGGTGELFF. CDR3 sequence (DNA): TGTGCCAGCAGCTTGGAAAGGGGTGGAACCGGGGAGCTGTTTTTT.

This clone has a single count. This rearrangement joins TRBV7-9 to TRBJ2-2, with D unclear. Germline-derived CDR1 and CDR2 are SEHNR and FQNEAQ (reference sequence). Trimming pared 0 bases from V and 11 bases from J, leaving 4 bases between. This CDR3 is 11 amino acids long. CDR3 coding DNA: TGTGCCAGCAGCTTAGCCAGAGAGCTGTTTTTT. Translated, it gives CASSLARELFF.

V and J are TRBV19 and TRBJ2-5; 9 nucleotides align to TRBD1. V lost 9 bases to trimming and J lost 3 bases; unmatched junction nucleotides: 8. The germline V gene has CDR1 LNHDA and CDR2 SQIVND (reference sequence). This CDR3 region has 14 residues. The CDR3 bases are TGTGCCAGGAATCGTAGGACAGGGGAAGAGACCCAGTACTTC. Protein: CARNRRTGEETQYF.

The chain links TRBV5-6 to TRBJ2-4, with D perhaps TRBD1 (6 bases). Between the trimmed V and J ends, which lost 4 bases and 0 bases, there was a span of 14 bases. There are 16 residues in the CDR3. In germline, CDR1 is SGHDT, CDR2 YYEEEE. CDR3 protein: CASSLRQVLAKNIQYF. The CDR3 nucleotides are TGTGCCAGCAGCCTTAGACAGGTTTTAGCCAAAAACATTCAGTACTTC.